This TCR beta chain appears in the sequencing data of a study of T cell responses to AZD1222 COVID-19 vaccine. Whole-study findings and limits: Spike-wide coverage was observed for vaccine-associated CD4 TCRs, with dominant responses at 160-218 and 743-854. White British ancestry dominated among donors, who included more females, and clonal diversity was possibly underestimated. Compared with day 0, the breadth and depth of the Spike-specific TCR repertoire rose significantly after two doses of AZD1222. Baseline seropositivity characterized only a handful of AZD1222 recipients.

Generated by immunoSEQ multiplex PCR, the TCRdb table keeps only in-frame clones and is missing some. This table holds 45,000 or so clones, about 83% found once. Looked up from germline, CDR1 is LNHDA and CDR2 is SQIVND (reference sequence). The V and J ends lost 5 bases and 4 bases, in that order; junction bases with no gene match: 10. There are 16 residues in the CDR3. Comments on this clone: Its antigen remains unknown.

The chain is built from TRBV19 and TRBJ1-5; 8 nucleotides align to TRBD1. This receptor was identified in an adult in good health. The sequencing used peripheral blood, collected on day 0 of AZD1222 vaccination. The CDR3, as DNA: TGTGCCAGTAGTCCGCACCGGGACAGGCAGAATCAGCCCCAGCATTTT. Protein sequence: CASSPHRDRQNQPQHF.